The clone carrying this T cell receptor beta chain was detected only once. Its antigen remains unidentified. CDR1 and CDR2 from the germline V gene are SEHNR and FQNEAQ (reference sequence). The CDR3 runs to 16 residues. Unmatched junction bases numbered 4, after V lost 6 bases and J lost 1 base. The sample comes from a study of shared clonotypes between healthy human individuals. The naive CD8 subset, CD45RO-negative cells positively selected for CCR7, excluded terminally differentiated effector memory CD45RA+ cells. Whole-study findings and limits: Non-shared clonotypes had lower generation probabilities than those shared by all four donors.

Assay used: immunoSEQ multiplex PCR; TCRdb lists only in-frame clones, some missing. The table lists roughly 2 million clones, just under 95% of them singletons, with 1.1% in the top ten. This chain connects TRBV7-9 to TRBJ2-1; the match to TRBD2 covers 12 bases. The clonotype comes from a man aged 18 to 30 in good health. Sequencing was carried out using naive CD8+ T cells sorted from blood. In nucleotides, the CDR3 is TGTGCCAGCAGGAAACTAGCGGGGGGTTCCTACAATGAGCAGTTCTTC. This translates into CASRKLAGGSYNEQFF.